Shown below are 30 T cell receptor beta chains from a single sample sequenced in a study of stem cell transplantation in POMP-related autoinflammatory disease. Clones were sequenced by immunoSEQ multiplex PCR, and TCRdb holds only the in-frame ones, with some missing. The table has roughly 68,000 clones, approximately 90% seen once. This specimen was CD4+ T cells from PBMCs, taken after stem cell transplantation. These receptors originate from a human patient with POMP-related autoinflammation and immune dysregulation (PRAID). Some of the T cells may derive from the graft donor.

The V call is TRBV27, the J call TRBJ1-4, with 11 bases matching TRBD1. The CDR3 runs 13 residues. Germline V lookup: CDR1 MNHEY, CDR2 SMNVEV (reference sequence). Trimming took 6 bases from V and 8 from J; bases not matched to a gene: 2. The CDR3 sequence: CASRGTGGEKLFF. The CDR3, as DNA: TGTGCCAGCAGGGGGACAGGGGGAGAAAAACTGTTTTTT. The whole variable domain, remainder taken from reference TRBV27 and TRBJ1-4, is EAQVTQNPRYLITVTGKKLTVTCSQNMNHEYMSWYRQDPGLGLRQIYYSMNVEVTDKGDVPEGYKVSRKEKRNFPLILESPSPNQTSLYFCASRGTGGEKLFFGSGTQLSVL.

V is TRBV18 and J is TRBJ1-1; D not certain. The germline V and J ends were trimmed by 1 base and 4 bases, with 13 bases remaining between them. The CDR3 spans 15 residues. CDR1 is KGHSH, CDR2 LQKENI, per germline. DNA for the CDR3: TGTGCCAGCTCACCACTGGAGGGAGTGGCCACTGAAGCTTTCTTT. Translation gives CASSPLEGVATEAFF.

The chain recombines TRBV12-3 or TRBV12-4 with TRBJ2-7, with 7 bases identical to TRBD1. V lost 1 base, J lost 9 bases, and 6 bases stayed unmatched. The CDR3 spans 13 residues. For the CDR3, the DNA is TGTGCCAGCAGTTTAGAGGCAGGGGGATTGCAGTACGTC. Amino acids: CASSLEAGGLQYV.

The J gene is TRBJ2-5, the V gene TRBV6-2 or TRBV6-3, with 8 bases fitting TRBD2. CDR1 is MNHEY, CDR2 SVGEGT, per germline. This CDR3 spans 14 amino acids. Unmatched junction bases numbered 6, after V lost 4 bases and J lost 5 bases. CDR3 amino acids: CASSWPGGRETQYF. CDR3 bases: TGTGCCAGCAGTTGGCCGGGGGGGCGGGAGACCCAGTACTTC.

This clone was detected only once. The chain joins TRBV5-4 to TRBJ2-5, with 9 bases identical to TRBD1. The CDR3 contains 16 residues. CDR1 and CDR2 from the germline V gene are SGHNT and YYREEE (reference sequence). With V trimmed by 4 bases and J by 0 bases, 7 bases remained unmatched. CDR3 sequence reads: CASSPTGGEDQETQYF. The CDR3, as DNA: TGTGCCAGCAGCCCGACAGGGGGGGAGGACCAAGAGACCCAGTACTTC. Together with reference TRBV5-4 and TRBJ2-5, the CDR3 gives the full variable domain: ETGVTQSPTHLIKTRGQQVTLRCSSQSGHNTVSWYQQALGQGPQFIFQYYREEENGRGNFPPRFSGLQFPNYSSELNVNALELDDSALYLCASSPTGGEDQETQYFGPGTRLLVL.

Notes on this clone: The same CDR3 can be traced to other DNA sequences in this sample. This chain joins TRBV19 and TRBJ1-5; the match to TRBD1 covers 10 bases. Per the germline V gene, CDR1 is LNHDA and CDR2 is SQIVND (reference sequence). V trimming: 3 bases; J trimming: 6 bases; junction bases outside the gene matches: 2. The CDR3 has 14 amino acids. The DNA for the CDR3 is TGTGCCAGTAGTATCCGGACAGGGGGTCAGCCCCAGCATTTT. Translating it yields CASSIRTGGQPQHF.

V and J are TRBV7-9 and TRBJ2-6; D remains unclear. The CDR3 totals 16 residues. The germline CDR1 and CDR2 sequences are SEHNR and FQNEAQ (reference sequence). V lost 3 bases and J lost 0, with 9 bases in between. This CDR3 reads CASSFVTDSGANVLTF. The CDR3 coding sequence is TGTGCCAGCAGCTTCGTAACGGACTCTGGGGCCAACGTCCTGACTTTC. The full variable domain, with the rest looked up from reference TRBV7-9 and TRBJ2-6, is DTGVSQNPRHKITKRGQNVTFRCDPISEHNRLYWYRQTLGQGPEFLTYFQNEAQLEKSRLLSDRFSAERPKGSFSTLEIQRTEQGDSAMYLCASSFVTDSGANVLTFGAGSRLTVL.

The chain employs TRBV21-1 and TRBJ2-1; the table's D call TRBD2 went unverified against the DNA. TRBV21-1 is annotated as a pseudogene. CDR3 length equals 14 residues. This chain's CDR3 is CASLGTSTNNEQFF. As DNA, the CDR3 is TGTGCCAGCCTGGGGACTAGCACCAACAATGAGCAGTTCTTC.

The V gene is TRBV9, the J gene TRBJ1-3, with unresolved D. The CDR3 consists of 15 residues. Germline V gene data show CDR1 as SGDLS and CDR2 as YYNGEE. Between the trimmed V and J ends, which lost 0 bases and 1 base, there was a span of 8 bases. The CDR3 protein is CASSVASGSGNTIYF. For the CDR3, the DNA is TGTGCCAGCAGCGTAGCTTCGGGTTCTGGAAACACCATATATTTT.

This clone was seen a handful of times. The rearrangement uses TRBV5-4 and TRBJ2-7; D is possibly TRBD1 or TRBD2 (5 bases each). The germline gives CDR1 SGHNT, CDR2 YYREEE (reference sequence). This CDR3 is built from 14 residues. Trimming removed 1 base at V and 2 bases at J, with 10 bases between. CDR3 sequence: CASSLTGAPYEQYF. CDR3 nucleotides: TGTGCCAGCAGCTTGACCGGGGCCCCCTACGAGCAGTACTTC. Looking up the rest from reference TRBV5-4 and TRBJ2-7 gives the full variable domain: ETGVTQSPTHLIKTRGQQVTLRCSSQSGHNTVSWYQQALGQGPQFIFQYYREEENGRGNFPPRFSGLQFPNYSSELNVNALELDDSALYLCASSLTGAPYEQYFGPGTRLTVT.

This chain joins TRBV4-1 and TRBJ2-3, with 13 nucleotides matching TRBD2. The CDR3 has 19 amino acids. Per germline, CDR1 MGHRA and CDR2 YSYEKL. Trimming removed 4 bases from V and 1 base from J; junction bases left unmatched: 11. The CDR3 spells CASSLGLAGELDRTDTQYF. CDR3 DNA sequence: TGCGCCAGCAGCCTAGGACTAGCGGGAGAATTGGACCGCACAGATACGCAGTATTTT.

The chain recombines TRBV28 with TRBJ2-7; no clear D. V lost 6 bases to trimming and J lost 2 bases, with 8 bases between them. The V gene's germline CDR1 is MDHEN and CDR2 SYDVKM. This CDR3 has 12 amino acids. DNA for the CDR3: TGTGCCAGCAGCCAACACCCCTACGAGCAGTACTTC. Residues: CASSQHPYEQYF.

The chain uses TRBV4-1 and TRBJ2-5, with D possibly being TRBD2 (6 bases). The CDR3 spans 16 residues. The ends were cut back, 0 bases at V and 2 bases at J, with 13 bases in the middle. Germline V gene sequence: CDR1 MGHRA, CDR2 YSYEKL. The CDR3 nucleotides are TGCGCCAGCAGCCAAGATGGGGCAGGGAGGCAAGAGACCCAGTACTTC. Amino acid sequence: CASSQDGAGRQETQYF.

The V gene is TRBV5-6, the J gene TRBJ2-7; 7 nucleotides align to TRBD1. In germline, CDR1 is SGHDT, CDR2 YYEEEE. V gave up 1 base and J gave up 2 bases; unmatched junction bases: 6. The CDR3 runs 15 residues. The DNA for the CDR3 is TGTGCCAGCAGCTTGAGACAGGGACGCACCTACGAGCAGTACTTC. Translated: CASSLRQGRTYEQYF.

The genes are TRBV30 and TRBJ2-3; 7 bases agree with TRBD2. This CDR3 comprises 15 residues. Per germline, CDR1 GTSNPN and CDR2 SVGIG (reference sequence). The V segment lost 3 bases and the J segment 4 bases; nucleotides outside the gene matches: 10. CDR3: CAWRRSGNRADTQYF. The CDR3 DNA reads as TGTGCCTGGAGGAGAAGCGGGAATCGGGCAGATACGCAGTATTTT.

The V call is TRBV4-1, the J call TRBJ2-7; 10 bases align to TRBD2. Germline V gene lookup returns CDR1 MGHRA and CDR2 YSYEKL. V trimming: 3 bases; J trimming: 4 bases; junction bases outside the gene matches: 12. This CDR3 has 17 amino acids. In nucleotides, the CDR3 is TGCGCCAGCAGCCACTCGATCGGGACTAGCGTAAAGTACGAGCAGTACTTC. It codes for CASSHSIGTSVKYEQYF.

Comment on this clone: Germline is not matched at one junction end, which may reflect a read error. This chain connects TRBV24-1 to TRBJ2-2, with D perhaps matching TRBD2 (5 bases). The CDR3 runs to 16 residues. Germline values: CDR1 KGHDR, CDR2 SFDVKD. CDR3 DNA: TGTGCCACCAGTGATTCAGCGGCGACGAACGCCGGGGAGCTGTTTTTT. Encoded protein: CATSDSAATNAGELFF.

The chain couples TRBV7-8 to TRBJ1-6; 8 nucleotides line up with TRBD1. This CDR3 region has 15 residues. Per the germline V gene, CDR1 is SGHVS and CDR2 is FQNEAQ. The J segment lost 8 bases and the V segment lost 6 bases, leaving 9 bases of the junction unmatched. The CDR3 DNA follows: TGTGCCAGCAGTTCACTTGACAGGGGTGATTCACCCCTCCACTTT. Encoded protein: CASSSLDRGDSPLHF.

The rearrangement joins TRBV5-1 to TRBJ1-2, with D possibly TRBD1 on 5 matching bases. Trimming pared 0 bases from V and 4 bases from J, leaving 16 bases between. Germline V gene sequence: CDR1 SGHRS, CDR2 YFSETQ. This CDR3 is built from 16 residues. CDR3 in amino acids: CASSLEGTRGGYGYTF. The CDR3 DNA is TGCGCCAGCAGCTTGGAGGGCACAAGGGGAGGCTATGGCTACACCTTC. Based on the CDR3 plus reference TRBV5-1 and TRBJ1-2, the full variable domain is KAGVTQTPRYLIKTRGQQVTLSCSPISGHRSVSWYQQTPGQGLQFLFEYFSETQRNKGNFPGRFSGRQFSNSRSEMNVSTLELGDSALYLCASSLEGTRGGYGYTFGSGTRLTVV.

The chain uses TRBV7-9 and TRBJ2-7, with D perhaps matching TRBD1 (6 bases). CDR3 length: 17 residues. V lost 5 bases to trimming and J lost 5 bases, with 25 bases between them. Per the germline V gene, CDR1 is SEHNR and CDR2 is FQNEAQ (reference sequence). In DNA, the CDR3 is TGTGCCAGCAGCCCTCCCCCGGGTGGGACAACCAGGCACGAGCAGTACTTC. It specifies CASSPPPGGTTRHEQYF.

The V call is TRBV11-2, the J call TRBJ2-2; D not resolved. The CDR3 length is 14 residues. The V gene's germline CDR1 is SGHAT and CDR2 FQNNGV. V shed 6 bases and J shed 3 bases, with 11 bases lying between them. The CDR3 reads CASRPRLDTGELFF. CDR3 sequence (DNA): TGTGCCAGCAGGCCCCGGTTGGACACCGGGGAGCTGTTTTTT.

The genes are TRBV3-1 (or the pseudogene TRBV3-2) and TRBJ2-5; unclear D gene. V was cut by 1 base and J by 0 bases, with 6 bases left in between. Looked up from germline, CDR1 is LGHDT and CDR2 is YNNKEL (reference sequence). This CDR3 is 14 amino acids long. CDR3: CASSQAKNQETQYF. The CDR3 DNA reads TGTGCCAGCAGCCAAGCAAAAAACCAAGAGACCCAGTACTTC.

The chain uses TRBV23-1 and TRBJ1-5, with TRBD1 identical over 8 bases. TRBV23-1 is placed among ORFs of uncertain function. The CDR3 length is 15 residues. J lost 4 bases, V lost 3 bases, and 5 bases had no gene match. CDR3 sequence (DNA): TGCGCCAGCAGTCAGCAGACAGGGGAGAATCAGCCCCAGCATTTT. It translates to CASSQQTGENQPQHF.

The chain's CDR3 is CASSPYGGTGVDEQFF. CDR3 in DNA: TGTGCCAGCTCACCGTACGGCGGGACAGGGGTCGATGAGCAGTTCTTC. The chain uses TRBV18 and TRBJ2-1; 10 nucleotides agree with TRBD1. The CDR3 sequence is 16 residues long. The junction had 10 bases not matched to a gene; V was cut back by 3 bases and J by 8 bases. CDR1 KGHSH and CDR2 LQKENI come from the germline V gene. The full variable domain, in which reference TRBV18 and TRBJ2-1 provide the parts outside the CDR3, is NAGVMQNPRHLVRRRGQEARLRCSPMKGHSHVYWYRQLPEEGLKFMVYLQKENIIDESGMPKERFSAEFPKEGPSILRIQQVVRGDSAAYFCASSPYGGTGVDEQFFGPGTRLTVL.

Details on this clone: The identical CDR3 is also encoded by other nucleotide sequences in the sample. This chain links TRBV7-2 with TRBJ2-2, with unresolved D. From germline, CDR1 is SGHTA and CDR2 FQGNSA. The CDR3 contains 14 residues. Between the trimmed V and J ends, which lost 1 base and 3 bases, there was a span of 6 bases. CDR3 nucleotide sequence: TGTGCCAGCAGCTTAGACACTCACACCGGGGAGCTGTTTTTT. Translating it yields CASSLDTHTGELFF.

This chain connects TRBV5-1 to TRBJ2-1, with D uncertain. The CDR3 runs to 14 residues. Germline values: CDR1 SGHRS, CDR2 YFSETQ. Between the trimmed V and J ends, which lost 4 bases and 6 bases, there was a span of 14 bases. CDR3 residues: CASSVEAIGNEQFF. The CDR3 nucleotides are TGCGCCAGCAGCGTAGAGGCTATTGGCAATGAGCAGTTCTTC.

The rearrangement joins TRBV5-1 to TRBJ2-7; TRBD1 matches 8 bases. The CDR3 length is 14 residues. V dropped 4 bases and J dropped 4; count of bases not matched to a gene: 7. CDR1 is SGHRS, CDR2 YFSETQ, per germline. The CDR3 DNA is TGCGCCAGCAGCCCGGACAGGGAATCTTACGAGCAGTACTTC. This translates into CASSPDRESYEQYF.

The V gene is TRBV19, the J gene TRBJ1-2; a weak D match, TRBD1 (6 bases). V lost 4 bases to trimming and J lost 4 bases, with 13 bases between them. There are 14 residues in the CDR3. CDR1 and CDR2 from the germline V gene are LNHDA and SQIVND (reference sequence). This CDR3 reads CASSRVSGAYGYTF. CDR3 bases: TGTGCCAGTAGTAGGGTCTCGGGGGCCTATGGCTACACCTTC. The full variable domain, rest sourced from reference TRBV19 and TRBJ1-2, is DGGITQSPKYLFRKEGQNVTLSCEQNLNHDAMYWYRQDPGQGLRLIYYSQIVNDFQKGDIAEGYSVSREKKESFPLTVTSAQKNPTAFYLCASSRVSGAYGYTFGSGTRLTVV.

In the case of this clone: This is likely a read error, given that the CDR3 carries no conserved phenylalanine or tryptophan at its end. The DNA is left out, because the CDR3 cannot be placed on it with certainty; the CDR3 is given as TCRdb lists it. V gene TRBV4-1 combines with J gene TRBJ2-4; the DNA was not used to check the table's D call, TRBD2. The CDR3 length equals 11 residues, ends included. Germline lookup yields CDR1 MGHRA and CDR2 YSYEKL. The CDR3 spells CASSQDPGGRV.

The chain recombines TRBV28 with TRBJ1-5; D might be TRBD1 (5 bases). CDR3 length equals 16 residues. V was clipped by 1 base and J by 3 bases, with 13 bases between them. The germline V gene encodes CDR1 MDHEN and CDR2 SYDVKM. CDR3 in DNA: TGTGCCAGCAGTTTATATCCAGGGAACCTCAATCAGCCCCAGCATTTT. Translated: CASSLYPGNLNQPQHF.